This T cell receptor (beta chain) was identified in a study of shared clonotypes between healthy human individuals. The CDR3 covers 17 residues. The V and J ends lost 0 bases and 0 bases, in that order; junction bases with no gene match: 4. Germline CDR1 and CDR2: SGHRS and YFSETQ. Recent acute infections and vaccinations were absent in the healthy HIV-negative adult donors. Method: immunoSEQ multiplex PCR; TCRdb's copy keeps in-frame clones and lacks some. The sample consists of under 1,900,000 clones, about 98.5% of them appearing once. This chain joins TRBV5-1 and TRBJ2-1, with 9 bases matching TRBD2. The sequencing input was naive CD4+ T cells sorted from blood. Subset: CD45RA+ positively selected. This TCR came from a man in his thirties or forties in good health. The DNA for the CDR3 is TGCGCCAGCAGCTTGGATCTAGCGGGGAGCTCCTACAATGAGCAGTTCTTC. Its protein product is CASSLDLAGSSYNEQFF.